These T cell receptor beta chains were read from a single sample in a study of T cell repertoires in cytomegalovirus infection. TCRdb reprocessed the reads via MiXCR and lists one record per CDR3 protein. The repertoire holds around 530,000 distinct CDR3 sequences, with more than 25% as singletons. Sequencing was carried out using PBMCs. The receptors originated from a human donor in good health (CMV status not recorded). Some clones in this sample may be carry-over from other donors' samples. Both conserved end residues are part of each CDR3. Each record gives: clone size, V gene, J gene, D gene, CDR3 DNA, CDR3 protein. A D gene is named only where the DNA matches it firmly. Only part of the rows carry a size: once, few, many, or a class if the clone is expanded.

>few|TRBV19|TRBJ2-6|.
TGTGCCACCGCCCACCTCTCTGGGGCCAACGTCCTGACTTTC
CATAHLSGANVLTF
>few|TRBV7-2|TRBJ2-1|TRBD1
TGTGCCAGCAGCTTAGAAGGGACAGTCGTCAATGAGCAGTTCTTC
CASSLEGTVVNEQFF
>few|TRBV27|TRBJ1-1|.
TGTGCCAGCAGTTACGAGGGAAGGAACACTGAAGCTTTCTTT
CASSYEGRNTEAFF
>.|TRBV6-5|TRBJ1-1|.
TGTGCCAGCAGTTACTCGGCACAGCAGAACACTGAAGCTTTCTTT
CASSYSAQQNTEAFF
>once|TRBV11-3|TRBJ2-2|.
TGTGCCAGCAGCCTATTCGGCGGAACGAACACCGGGGAGCTGTTTTTT
CASSLFGGTNTGELFF
>few|TRBV11-2|TRBJ1-2|TRBD1
TGTGCCAGCAGCTTAGGACCACAGGGGTTTGGAGCGGGCTACACCTTC
CASSLGPQGFGAGYTF
>.|TRBV6-8|TRBJ2-2|TRBD2
TGTGCCAGCACCCGACTAGCGGGGGACACCGGGGAGCTGTTTTTT
CASTRLAGDTGELFF
>.|TRBV6-1|TRBJ2-3|TRBD2
TGTGCCAGCAGTCCGCCCGGGAGGACAGATACGCAGTATTTT
CASSPPGRTDTQYF
>few|TRBV6-5|TRBJ1-3|.
TGTGCCAGCAGTTACTCGACCGAGGCCCGCCACTCTGGAAACACCATATATTTT
CASSYSTEARHSGNTIYF
>.|TRBV14|TRBJ2-6|.
TGTGCCAGCAGCCAAGCTGGGCCGTCTGGGGCCAACGTCCTGACTTTC
CASSQAGPSGANVLTF
>.|TRBV10-3|TRBJ2-1|TRBD2
TGTGCCATCGGACTAGCGGGGGGCTCCGGGTTGGATGAGCAGTTCTTC
CAIGLAGGSGLDEQFF
>.|TRBV6-5|TRBJ1-1|TRBD1
TGTGCCAGCAGTTACCGGACAGGGGCTGAAGCTTTCTTT
CASSYRTGAEAFF
>.|TRBV27|TRBJ2-1|.
TGTGCCAGCAGTTTATTGGGGGGCGGACCGACGTACAATGAGCAGTTCTTC
CASSLLGGGPTYNEQFF
>many|TRBV7-8|TRBJ1-1|TRBD1
TGTGCCAGCAGCTTAGCGCGTTACCGAGACAGGGAAGGGACTGAAGCTTTCTTT
CASSLARYRDREGTEAFF
>.|TRBV20-1|TRBJ1-1|.
TGCAGTGTTAAATATCTCTCTGAAGCTTTCTTT
CSVKYLSEAFF
>.|TRBV20-1|TRBJ2-3|TRBD2
TGCAGTGCTATAGCGGGAGTGGGCACAGATACGCAGTATTTT
CSAIAGVGTDTQYF
>once|TRBV6-5|TRBJ2-5|TRBD2
TGTGCCAGCAGTTACACTAGCGGGAGTTCAGAGACCCAGTACTTC
CASSYTSGSSETQYF
>many|TRBV29-1|TRBJ1-1|TRBD1
TGCAGCGTTGAAGATCCCACAGGGGGCGTATTGGCTTTCTTT
CSVEDPTGGVLAFF
>.|TRBV6-2/TRBV6-3|TRBJ1-1|.
TGTGCCAGCAGTTACTCGAAAGCTACTCGTGGAGGCACTGAAGCTTTCTTT
CASSYSKATRGGTEAFF
>many|TRBV7-3|TRBJ2-3|TRBD2
TGTGCCAGCAGCTCCATCCGGACTAGCGGGAGCACAGATACGCAGTATTTT
CASSSIRTSGSTDTQYF
>many|TRBV7-2|TRBJ2-1|.
TGTGCCAGCAGCGCTAGCGGAGGGGGCTCCTACAATGAGCAGTTCTTC
CASSASGGGSYNEQFF
>few|TRBV30|TRBJ2-5|TRBD2
TGTGCCTGGAGTACCGGACTAGCGGGACAAGAGACCCAGTACTTC
CAWSTGLAGQETQYF
>.|TRBV19|TRBJ1-5|.
TGTGCCAGTAGTTTAGGGGGGGCAGGGGATCAGCCCCAGCATTTT
CASSLGGAGDQPQHF
>.|TRBV5-4|TRBJ2-2|TRBD1
TGTGCCAGCAGCTTGAGACAGGGAGTGGCCGGGGAGCTGTTTTTT
CASSLRQGVAGELFF
>.|TRBV28|TRBJ2-2|.
TGTGCCAGCGAGCCGGGTCTCATTAGTCCCGGGGAGCTGTTTTTT
CASEPGLISPGELFF
>.|TRBV7-2|TRBJ2-3|TRBD2
TGTGCCAGCAGCTCCCCCCTAGCGGGAGGGCAACAAGATACGCAGTATTTT
CASSSPLAGGQQDTQYF
>few|TRBV27|TRBJ2-5|.
TGTGCCAGCAGTTTAAGGGGGGGGAAAGAGACCCAGTACTTC
CASSLRGGKETQYF
>many|TRBV7-6|TRBJ1-1|.
TGTGCCAGCAGCTTAGAGGGCGGGACTCAAAACGAGGATGAAGCTTTCTTT
CASSLEGGTQNEDEAFF
>.|TRBV12-3/TRBV12-4|TRBJ1-5|.
TGTGCCAGCAACCCGAAGGGGCTTGGGAGTCAGCCCCAGCATTTT
CASNPKGLGSQPQHF
>.|TRBV14|TRBJ2-5|.
TGTGCCAGCAGCCAGTGGGAGAGAACAGGACCTCAAGAGACCCAGTACTTC
CASSQWERTGPQETQYF
>.|TRBV6-2/TRBV6-3|TRBJ2-7|.
TGTGCCAGCAGTTACGGGCCGCTCTGGGAGCAGTACTTC
CASSYGPLWEQYF
>.|TRBV7-4|TRBJ2-1|TRBD2
TGTGCCAGCAGCAAAGAAACTAGCGTTTCCTACAATGAGCAGTTCTTC
CASSKETSVSYNEQFF
>.|TRBV5-6|TRBJ2-7|.
TGTGCCAGCAGCTGGAAGAGGGTTCCCTACGAGCAGTACTTC
CASSWKRVPYEQYF
>few|TRBV28|TRBJ2-2|.
TGTGCCTCCTGGGGCCCGAACACCGGGGAGCTGTTTTTT
CASWGPNTGELFF
>.|TRBV2|TRBJ1-6|TRBD1
TGTGCCAGCAGTGAGGGACAGGGAAATTCACCCCTCCACTTT
CASSEGQGNSPLHF
>few|TRBV30|TRBJ1-2|.
TGTGCCTGGGGTAATACAGGGAACTATGGCTACACCTTC
CAWGNTGNYGYTF
>.|TRBV6-9|TRBJ1-5|.
TGTGCCAGCAGTTACGTAGGGGTTCGGAATCAGCCCCAGCATTTT
CASSYVGVRNQPQHF
>few|TRBV10-2|TRBJ1-3|TRBD1
TGCGCCAGCAGACCGGACAGGGTTTCTGGAAACACCATATATTTT
CASRPDRVSGNTIYF
>few|TRBV19|TRBJ1-5|TRBD1
TGTGCCAGTACCCCGGGCAGGGGGCTTCGAGGCAATCAGCCCCAGCATTTT
CASTPGRGLRGNQPQHF
>once|TRBV28|TRBJ2-1|TRBD2
TGTGCCAGCCTGACACCTGACTTTAGCGGGAATAAGTACAATGAGCAGTTCTTC
CASLTPDFSGNKYNEQFF
>many|TRBV7-3|TRBJ2-3|.
TGTGCCAGCAGCTTAGATCAGGGCGCAGATACGCAGTATTTT
CASSLDQGADTQYF
>many|TRBV6-2/TRBV6-3|TRBJ2-5|.
TGTGCCAGCAGCGGACAGAAAGAGACCCAGTACTTC
CASSGQKETQYF
>few|TRBV12-3/TRBV12-4|TRBJ1-1|.
TGTGCCAGCAGTTTCGATGGCGGACGAGAAGCTTTCTTT
CASSFDGGREAFF
>.|TRBV20-1|TRBJ1-4|.
TGCAGTGCTAGCCTGGGGGGTAATGAAAAACTGCTTTTT
CSASLGGNEKLLF
>few|TRBV4-2|TRBJ2-5|TRBD1
TGTGCCAGCAGCCAAGATTTAGGGGGACAGGGTCAAGAGACCCAGTACTTC
CASSQDLGGQGQETQYF
>.|TRBV5-6|TRBJ1-1|TRBD1
TGTGCCAGCAGCTTGGAGGGACAGGGCTTGAACACTGAAGCTTTCTTT
CASSLEGQGLNTEAFF
>.|TRBV5-6|TRBJ2-5|TRBD1
TGTGCCAGCAGCAAAGGGGGCGCAGGGGGCGAGACCCAGTACTTC
CASSKGGAGGETQYF
>few|TRBV6-5|TRBJ2-3|.
TGTGCCAGCAGTCTACAGAGGGCCCAGGATACGCAGTATTTT
CASSLQRAQDTQYF
>.|TRBV11-2|TRBJ2-1|.
TGTGCCAGCAGCATCGGGACTGGCGAGATCTACAATGAGCAGTTCTTC
CASSIGTGEIYNEQFF
>.|TRBV24-1|TRBJ2-3|.
TGTGCCACCAGTGAGGGCAGGGGATATACAGATACGCAGTATTTT
CATSEGRGYTDTQYF
>many|TRBV11-1|TRBJ1-1|.
TGTGCCAGCAGCCCTCTCCTGAACACTGAAGCTTTCTTT
CASSPLLNTEAFF
>few|TRBV6-2/TRBV6-3|TRBJ1-2|TRBD1
TGTGCCAGCAGTTCCGGACAGGGGGCGCTTTTGTCGAGCTACACCTTC
CASSSGQGALLSSYTF
>.|TRBV6-2/TRBV6-3|TRBJ2-3|TRBD2
TGTGCCAGCAGTAACGGGAGGCTAGATACGCAGTATTTT
CASSNGRLDTQYF
>.|TRBV10-3|TRBJ1-2|.
TGTGCCATCAGTGAAGTAGGGAGGCGCGACTATGGCTACACCTTC
CAISEVGRRDYGYTF